Each of the 20 T cell receptor beta chains below was sequenced from the same sample in a study of T cell responses to AZD1222 COVID-19 vaccine (dated by TCRdb to the early 2020s). Sample time point, as interpreted from the label and publication: baseline before first vaccination. Preparation of the library involved the immunoSEQ multiplex PCR assay. TCRdb took over this immuneACCESS table, retaining in-frame rearrangements with V and J assigned. Such tables are incomplete; in checked studies, under half of the missing clones stem from an unresolved V gene, and the remainder is unexplained. The sample contains 100,000 to 150,000 clones, over 85% of them found a single time. The leading ten clones occupy around 5.9% of the sample. The sequencing here drew on peripheral blood, taken on day 0 of AZD1222 vaccination. These receptors all stem from an adult in good health.

The chain couples TRBV5-1 to TRBJ2-7; 7 positions agree with TRBD1. Germline lookup yields CDR1 SGHRS and CDR2 YFSETQ. V gave up 5 bases and J gave up 3 bases; unmatched junction bases: 14. The CDR3 is made up of 16 amino acids. The CDR3 here is CASRHYGGTENYEQYF. The CDR3 DNA reads as TGCGCCAGCAGGCACTACGGTGGGACAGAAAACTACGAGCAGTACTTC.

This clone was seen just once. The chain recombines TRBV6-6 with TRBJ1-6; D gene ambiguous. The CDR3 is 15 residues long. CDR1 is MNHNY, CDR2 SVGAGI, per germline (reference sequence). V was shortened by 4 bases and J by 5 bases, with 12 bases between the two germline ends. CDR3 nucleotide sequence: TGTGCCAGCAGTTTGAGGACCGGGAATAATTCACCCCTCCACTTT. It codes for CASSLRTGNNSPLHF.

The chain uses TRBV30 and TRBJ2-5; perhaps D is TRBD1 or TRBD2 (5 bases each). The CDR3 loop spans 15 amino acids. Per the germline V gene, CDR1 is GTSNPN and CDR2 is SVGIG (reference sequence). V shed 5 bases and J shed 4 bases, with 20 bases lying between them. The CDR3 sequence is CAWAPGPGSLETQYF. DNA of the CDR3: TGTGCCTGGGCGCCGGGACCCGGTTCGTTAGAGACCCAGTACTTC.

CDR3 in DNA: TGTGCCAGCTCAGACTACGGACAGCCGAACACTGAAGCTTTCTTT. Protein sequence: CASSDYGQPNTEAFF. The chain recombines TRBV18 with TRBJ1-1; D might be TRBD1 (6 bases). CDR1 is KGHSH, CDR2 LQKENI, per germline. Deletions cut 5 bases from V and 1 base from J, with 14 bases between. This CDR3 comprises 15 residues.

CDR3 region: CASSDGRKLFF. In DNA form, the CDR3 reads TGTGCCAGCAGTGACGGACGTAAACTGTTTTTT. The chain recombines TRBV12-3 or TRBV12-4 with TRBJ1-4; no clear D gene. With 5 bases removed from V and 11 bases from J, the gap between germline ends came to 9 bases. The CDR3 totals 11 residues.

This sequence joins TRBV11-2 and TRBJ2-2, with 7 bases lining up with TRBD1. The CDR3 is 15 amino acids. Germline CDR1 reads SGHAT; CDR2 reads FQNNGV. J was trimmed by 7 bases and V by 3 bases; bases with no gene match: 8. Here the CDR3 reads CASSLAGQGVGELFF. CDR3 in DNA: TGTGCCAGCAGCTTGGCCGGTCAGGGGGTCGGGGAGCTGTTTTTT.

This clone appeared a single time. V gene TRBV5-4 combines with J gene TRBJ1-1; no clear D. V was clipped by 3 bases and J by 1 base, with 1 base between them. The length of the CDR3 is 11 residues. CDR1 SGHNT and CDR2 YYREEE come from the germline V gene (reference sequence). The CDR3 bases are TGTGCCAGCAGCTCGAACACTGAAGCTTTCTTT. Its translation: CASSSNTEAFF.

There are a few counts of this clone. The rearrangement joins TRBV4-1 to TRBJ2-6, with D possibly TRBD1 on 6 matching bases. The V gene lost 0 bases and the J gene lost 1 base, with 19 bases spanning the gap. This CDR3 is built from 20 residues. Germline-derived CDR1 and CDR2 are MGHRA and YSYEKL. The CDR3, as DNA: TGCGCCAGCAGCCAAGAATGGGGCACAGGGTCCCTATCTGGGGCCAACGTCCTGACTTTC. Translating gives CASSQEWGTGSLSGANVLTF.

The V and J genes are TRBV19 and TRBJ2-1, with TRBD2 identical over 12 bases. This CDR3 has 17 amino acids. CDR1 LNHDA and CDR2 SQIVND come from the germline V gene (reference sequence). V was clipped by 3 bases and J by 0 bases; unmatched bases: 3. CDR3 sequence reads: CASSIGLAGLSYNEQFF. Written as DNA, the CDR3 is TGTGCCAGTAGTATCGGACTAGCGGGACTCTCCTACAATGAGCAGTTCTTC.

This clone showed up just once. V gene TRBV7-2 combines with J gene TRBJ1-1; TRBD1 agrees at 8 bases. With V trimmed by 1 base and J by 5 bases, 12 bases remained unmatched. The CDR3 totals 17 residues. The germline CDR1 and CDR2 sequences are SGHTA and FQGNSA. CDR3 DNA: TGTGCCAGCAGCTTAGAATTTACGAGACAGGGGAGAACTGAAGCTTTCTTT. Translated: CASSLEFTRQGRTEAFF.

This chain connects TRBV7-3 to TRBJ2-2; D is tentatively TRBD1 or TRBD2 (6 bases each). Trimming shortened V by 4 bases and J by 2 bases, and 14 bases separated the two germline ends. This CDR3 spans 16 amino acids. Germline V gene sequence: CDR1 SGHTA, CDR2 FQGTGA. CDR3 nucleotide sequence: TGTGCCAGCAGCTCGAGGGGGGCCTCTAACACCGGGGAGCTGTTTTTT. Its translation is CASSSRGASNTGELFF.

The CDR3 loop is CASSPWRTAIYTEAFF. The DNA for the CDR3 is TGTGCCAGCAGTCCCTGGCGAACAGCAATATACACTGAAGCTTTCTTT. The chain recombines TRBV7-2 with TRBJ1-1, with unresolved D. Germline loops: CDR1 SGHTA, CDR2 FQGNSA. CDR3 length: 16 residues. The V gene lost 6 bases and the J gene lost 3 bases, with 20 bases spanning the gap.

The rearrangement joins TRBV28 to TRBJ2-2; 7 bases are shared with TRBD1. V was clipped by 6 bases and J by 5 bases; unmatched bases: 15. CDR1 is MDHEN and CDR2 is SYDVKM in the germline V gene. The length of the CDR3 is 17 residues. DNA for the CDR3: TGTGCCAGCAGAACCCTCGACAGGGAATGGGGGACCGGGGAGCTGTTTTTT. Encoded protein: CASRTLDREWGTGELFF.

The chain is built from TRBV6-2 or TRBV6-3 and TRBJ1-1; 8 positions match TRBD1. Trimming took 5 bases from V and 5 from J; bases not matched to a gene: 10. The CDR3 is 15 residues long. Germline CDR1 and CDR2: MNHEY and SVGEGT. CDR3 bases: TGTGCCAGCAGTAATTACGACAGGGGAGCGACTGAAGCTTTCTTT. This translates into CASSNYDRGATEAFF.

This clone was seen a few times. The V call is TRBV10-2, the J call TRBJ2-5, with 8 positions matching TRBD2. With 0 bases clipped from V and 4 bases from J, the junction kept 4 bases outside the gene matches. This CDR3 is built from 15 residues. Per germline, CDR1 WSHSY and CDR2 SAAADI. The CDR3, as DNA: TGCGCCAGCAGTGAGTCTGAACGGGGGGGAGAGACCCAGTACTTC. Translation gives CASSESERGGETQYF.

The CDR3 nucleotides read TGTGCCAGTTCTGGGGGACAAGGGGGCAATCAGCCCCAGCATTTT. Translation gives CASSGGQGGNQPQHF. V and J are TRBV19 and TRBJ1-5; possible D gene TRBD1, 6 bases. Trimming left V 8 bases short and J 2 bases short, with 16 bases between. Germline CDR1 is LNHDA and CDR2 is SQIVND (reference sequence). This CDR3 has 15 amino acids.

The chain recombines TRBV5-4 with TRBJ2-3; D gene uncertain. Trimming pared 4 bases from V and 2 bases from J, leaving 17 bases between. Germline-derived CDR1 and CDR2 are SGHNT and YYREEE (reference sequence). This CDR3 has 16 residues. The CDR3 region is CASSLTHTMDTDTQYF. CDR3 coding DNA: TGTGCCAGCAGCCTCACCCATACCATGGACACAGATACGCAGTATTTT.

The CDR3 DNA reads TGTGCCAGCAGTTTACCGGGACAGGTCTTCCATGGCTACACCTTC. As protein: CASSLPGQVFHGYTF. This chain uses TRBV28 with TRBJ1-2; 8 bases match TRBD1. J gave up 6 bases and V 2 bases, and 8 bases lay outside the gene matches. The CDR3 runs to 15 residues. Germline loops: CDR1 MDHEN, CDR2 SYDVKM.

The chain joins TRBV4-1 to TRBJ2-7; tentative D call: TRBD1 (5 bases). Germline V gene sequence: CDR1 MGHRA, CDR2 YSYEKL. The V end lost 6 bases, the J end lost 7 bases, and 22 bases lay between the germline ends. The CDR3 is made up of 15 amino acids. CDR3 region: CASRETGLSGKEQYF. Written as DNA, the CDR3 is TGCGCCAGCAGAGAGACGGGCCTTTCAGGGAAAGAGCAGTACTTC.

The chain combines TRBV11-2 with TRBJ2-5; 9 bases map to TRBD2. This CDR3 contains 15 residues. V lost 6 bases and J lost 4; bases outside the gene matches: 9. Germline CDR1 is SGHAT and CDR2 is FQNNGV. The CDR3 region is CASRDGGGAVETQYF. CDR3 DNA sequence: TGTGCCAGCAGGGACGGCGGGGGGGCGGTAGAGACCCAGTACTTC.